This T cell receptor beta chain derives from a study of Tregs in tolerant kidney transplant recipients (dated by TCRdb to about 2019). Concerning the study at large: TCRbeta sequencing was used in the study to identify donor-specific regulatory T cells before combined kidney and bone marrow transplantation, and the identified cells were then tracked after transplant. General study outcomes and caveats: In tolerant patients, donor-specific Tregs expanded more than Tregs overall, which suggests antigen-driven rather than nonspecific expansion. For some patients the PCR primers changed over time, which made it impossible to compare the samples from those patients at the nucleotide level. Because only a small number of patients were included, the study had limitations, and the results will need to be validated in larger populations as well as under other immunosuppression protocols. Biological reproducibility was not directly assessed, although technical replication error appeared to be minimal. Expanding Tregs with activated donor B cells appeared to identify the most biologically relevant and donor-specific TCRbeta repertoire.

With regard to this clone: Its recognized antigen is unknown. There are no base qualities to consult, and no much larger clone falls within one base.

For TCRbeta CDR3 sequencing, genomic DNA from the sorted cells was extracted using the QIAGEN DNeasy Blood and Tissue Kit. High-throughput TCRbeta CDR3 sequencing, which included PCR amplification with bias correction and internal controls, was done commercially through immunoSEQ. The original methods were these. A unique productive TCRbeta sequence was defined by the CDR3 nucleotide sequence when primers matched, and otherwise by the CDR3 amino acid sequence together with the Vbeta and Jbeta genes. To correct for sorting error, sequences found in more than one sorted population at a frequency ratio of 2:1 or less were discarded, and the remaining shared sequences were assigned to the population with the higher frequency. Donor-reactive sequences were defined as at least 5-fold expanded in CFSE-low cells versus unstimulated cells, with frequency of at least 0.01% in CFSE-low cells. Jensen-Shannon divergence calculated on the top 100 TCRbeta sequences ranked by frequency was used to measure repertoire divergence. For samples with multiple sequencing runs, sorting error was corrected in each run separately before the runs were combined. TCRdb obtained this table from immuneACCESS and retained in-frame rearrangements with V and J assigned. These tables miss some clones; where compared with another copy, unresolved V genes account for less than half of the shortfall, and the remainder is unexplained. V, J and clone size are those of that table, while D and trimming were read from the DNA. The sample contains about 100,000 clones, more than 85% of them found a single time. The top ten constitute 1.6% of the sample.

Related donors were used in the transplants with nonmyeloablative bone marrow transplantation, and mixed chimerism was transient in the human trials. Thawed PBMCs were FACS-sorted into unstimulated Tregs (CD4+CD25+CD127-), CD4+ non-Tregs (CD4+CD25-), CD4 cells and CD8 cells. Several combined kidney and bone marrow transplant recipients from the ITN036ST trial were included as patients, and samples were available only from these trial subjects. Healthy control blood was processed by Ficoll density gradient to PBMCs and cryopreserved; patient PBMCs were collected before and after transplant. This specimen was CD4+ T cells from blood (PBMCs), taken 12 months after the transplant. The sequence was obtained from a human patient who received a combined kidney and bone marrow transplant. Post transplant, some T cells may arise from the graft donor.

The DNA sequence is given as TGTGCCAGCAGCATGGGACTGATGGCTGGAAACACCATATATTTT. This codes for CASSMGLMAGNTIYF. The rearrangement joined TRBV5-4 to TRBJ1-3; TRBD1 could be the D gene, as 5 bases match. CDR1 and CDR2, per the germline V gene (reference sequence), are SGHNT and YYREEE. V is pared back by 4 bases and J by 2 bases, with 13 bases lying between the germline termini. Measured from the cysteine to the phenylalanine, the CDR3 is 15 residues long. The sequence is cut down to CDR3 DNA, 45 bases in frame from base 1.